This T cell receptor beta chain is from a study of cytomegalovirus exposure and HLA in healthy donors. Study observations and caveats: Some public TCRs appeared in many individuals, while most sequences were rare. The authors considered a cluster of highly shared sequence variants likely to be a sequencing artifact.

On this clone: What it binds is not known.

This CDR3 is 15 amino acids long. CDR1 is MNHEY, CDR2 SMNVEV, per germline (reference sequence). V was pared by 5 bases and J by 0 bases, with 13 bases between. Amplification used 60 Vbeta primers and 13 Jbeta primers. Original processing notes: About 10 million shared chains were among approximately 87 million unique TCR beta chains counted in a later analysis. The repertoire was sequenced with immunoSEQ multiplex PCR; TCRdb's copy has only in-frame clones and lacks some. V, J and clone size are taken as reported in that table, and D and trimming were inferred from the DNA itself. The table shows a few hundred thousand clones, with approximately 80% occurring only once.

Sequenced material: PBMCs. This TCR was recovered from a middle-aged man in good health and CMV-seronegative. This chain uses TRBV27 with TRBJ1-2; TRBD1 might be the D (5 bases). CDR3 nucleotide sequence: TGTGCCAGCAGTCCTTCCTCGACAGCTAACTATGGCTACACCTTC. This encodes CASSPSSTANYGYTF.